Below, 32 T cell receptor beta chains from the same sample are listed, as sequenced in a study of blood T cell repertoires in COVID-19 (dated by TCRdb to about 2020). The receptor library was made with the immunoSEQ multiplex PCR assay. Entries here come from immuneACCESS through TCRdb and include only in-frame sequences with V and J called. Some clones fail to appear in such tables; in the studies checked, an unresolved V gene covers under half of the shortfall, and the cause of the remainder is unknown. Counted in this sample were 95,000 to 100,000 clones; approximately 84% of them appeared once. The top ten hold 10% of the sample. Sequences were obtained from peripheral blood. All receptors come from an older man with acute or convalescent COVID-19.

The V and J genes are TRBV5-1 and TRBJ1-5, with D possibly TRBD1 on 6 matching bases. Per the germline V gene, CDR1 is SGHRS and CDR2 is YFSETQ. Trimming removed 4 bases at V and 0 bases at J, with 11 bases between. This CDR3 spans 15 amino acids. In nucleotides, the CDR3 is TGCGCCAGCAGCGTGGACAGAAATAGCAATCAGCCCCAGCATTTT. Residues: CASSVDRNSNQPQHF. The full variable domain, in which reference TRBV5-1 and TRBJ1-5 provide the parts outside the CDR3, is KAGVTQTPRYLIKTRGQQVTLSCSPISGHRSVSWYQQTPGQGLQFLFEYFSETQRNKGNFPGRFSGRQFSNSRSEMNVSTLELGDSALYLCASSVDRNSNQPQHFGDGTRLSIL.

This rearrangement joins TRBV5-4 to TRBJ1-1; D is perhaps TRBD1 (5 bases). V lost 3 bases, J lost 0 bases, and 12 bases lay in between. Germline V CDR1 and CDR2: SGHNT, YYREEE (reference sequence). The CDR3 runs 15 residues. In DNA form, the CDR3 reads TGTGCCAGCAGCTCCGACAGAGATTTGAACACTGAAGCTTTCTTT. Protein sequence: CASSSDRDLNTEAFF.

This chain connects TRBV11-2 to TRBJ2-7; no reliable D call. Germline CDR1 and CDR2: SGHAT and FQNNGV. The CDR3 is 12 residues long. The V end was cut by 1 base, the J end by 6 bases, with 7 bases between. CDR3 residues: CASSLGILEQYF. CDR3 nucleotides: TGTGCCAGCAGCTTAGGTATTCTCGAGCAGTACTTC.

This rearrangement joins TRBV6-5 to TRBJ2-7; D perhaps matches TRBD1 (6 bases). Germline V gene data show CDR1 as MNHEY and CDR2 as SVGAGI. This CDR3 is built from 14 residues. Trimming removed 3 bases at V and 3 bases at J, with 12 bases between. Here the CDR3 DNA reads TGTGCCAGCAGTTATAGAGCCAGGGGCTACGAGCAGTACTTC. Translated, it gives CASSYRARGYEQYF.

The rearrangement links TRBV6-5 to TRBJ2-2; TRBD1 might be the D (6 bases). Trimming shortened V by 6 bases and J by 4 bases, and 12 bases separated the two germline ends. The length of the CDR3 is 14 residues. Germline V gene sequence: CDR1 MNHEY, CDR2 SVGAGI. For the CDR3, the DNA is TGTGCCAGCAGGCGGACAGCTGGCACCGGGGAGCTGTTTTTT. This gives the protein CASRRTAGTGELFF.

The chain employs TRBV7-3 and TRBJ2-1; a possible D gene is TRBD1 (6 bases). V was trimmed by 4 bases and J by 2 bases, leaving 21 bases between them. The CDR3 loop spans 18 amino acids. The V gene's germline CDR1 is SGHTA and CDR2 FQGTGA. CDR3 in amino acids: CASSSTRTASGPYNEQFF. CDR3 sequence (DNA): TGTGCCAGCAGCTCAACAAGGACAGCCTCGGGACCCTACAATGAGCAGTTCTTC.

The chain links TRBV11-2 to TRBJ1-5; D is perhaps TRBD1 (5 bases). Germline lookup yields CDR1 SGHAT and CDR2 FQNNGV. CDR3 size: 14 residues. Between the trimmed V and J ends, which lost 0 bases and 7 bases, there was a span of 10 bases. The CDR3 DNA follows: TGTGCCAGCAGCTTAGACCGGGGGAACCAGCCCCAGCATTTT. It codes for CASSLDRGNQPQHF.

The chain recombines TRBV27 with TRBJ1-2; 8 bases are a match to TRBD1. There are 14 residues in the CDR3. The V gene's germline CDR1 is MNHEY and CDR2 SMNVEV (reference sequence). Trimming removed 6 bases from V and 7 bases from J; junction bases left unmatched: 10. DNA of the CDR3: TGTGCCAGCAGAATTACGACAGGGGTAGGTGGCTACACCTTC. It yields the protein CASRITTGVGGYTF.

Concerning this clone: At one end the junction does not follow the germline gene, possibly because of a read error. The chain employs TRBV18 and TRBJ2-7, with D possibly matching TRBD1 (5 bases). CDR1 is KGHSH, CDR2 LQKENI, per germline. The CDR3 is 13 amino acids. CDR3 nucleotides: TGTGCCAGCTCACTAACAGGTTCCTCCGAGCAGTACTTC. Protein product: CASSLTGSSEQYF. The full variable domain, completed using reference TRBV18 and TRBJ2-7, is NAGVMQNPRHLVRRRGQEARLRCSPMKGHSHVYWYRQLPEEGLKFMVYLQKENIIDESGMPKERFSAEFPKEGPSILRIQQVVRGDSAAYFCASSLTGSSEQYFGPGTRLTVT.

The chain is built from TRBV25-1 and TRBJ2-1, with 8 bases lining up with TRBD1. This CDR3 has 16 amino acids. Germline V gene lookup returns CDR1 MGHDK and CDR2 SYGVNS. V dropped 3 bases and J dropped 1; count of bases not matched to a gene: 5. CDR3 residues: CASSESGGWSYNEQFF. CDR3 DNA: TGTGCCAGCAGTGAGTCAGGGGGCTGGTCCTACAATGAGCAGTTCTTC.

V usage is TRBV5-6 and J usage is TRBJ2-1; 7 bases are a match to TRBD2. This CDR3 spans 15 amino acids. Unmatched junction bases numbered 5, after V lost 0 bases and J lost 5 bases. Germline CDR1 and CDR2: SGHDT and YYEEEE. CDR3 in DNA: TGTGCCAGCAGCTTGGGCGGGACTACCCACAATGAGCAGTTCTTC. This translates into CASSLGGTTHNEQFF.

The chain is built from TRBV30 and TRBJ1-4, with a weak D call TRBD1 (5 bases). Germline V gene data show CDR1 as GTSNPN and CDR2 as SVGIG (reference sequence). The CDR3 spans 15 residues. The V end was cut by 3 bases, the J end by 5 bases, with 16 bases between. This chain's CDR3 is CAWRPAGRPNEKLFF. The CDR3 nucleotides read TGTGCCTGGAGGCCCGCAGGGCGACCCAATGAAAAACTGTTTTTT.

The V gene is TRBV11-2, the J gene TRBJ2-7; D possibly corresponds to TRBD2 (5 bases). Trimming took off 7 bases at V and 4 bases at J, with 14 bases between the two ends. Germline CDR1 and CDR2: SGHAT and FQNNGV. The CDR3 contains 13 residues. The CDR3 nucleotides are TGTGCCAGCACCAAGGGAGATGGGTACGAGCAGTACTTC. Translation: CASTKGDGYEQYF.

The J gene is TRBJ2-5, the V gene TRBV28; D remains unclear. Germline CDR1 is MDHEN and CDR2 is SYDVKM. CDR3 length equals 12 residues. Trimming shortened V by 10 bases and J by 7 bases, and 16 bases separated the two germline ends. CDR3 amino acids: CAIEANRGTQYF. The CDR3 region has the DNA TGTGCCATTGAAGCCAACCGAGGGACCCAGTACTTC.

This chain uses TRBV6-4 with TRBJ2-1; TRBD2 might be the D (5 bases). Germline V CDR1 and CDR2: MRHNA, SNTAGT. This CDR3 has 15 residues. V dropped 4 bases and J dropped 0 bases, with 10 bases sitting between them. CDR3 region: CASSVEGSSYNEQFF. For the CDR3, the DNA is TGTGCCAGCAGTGTTGAGGGATCCTCCTACAATGAGCAGTTCTTC.

This chain links TRBV6-4 with TRBJ1-5, with D unclear. V lost 3 bases to trimming and J lost 1 base, with 4 bases between them. CDR3 size: 13 residues. CDR1 is MRHNA, CDR2 SNTAGT, per germline. This CDR3 is CASSEQSNQPQHF. CDR3 DNA sequence: TGTGCCAGCAGTGAACAGAGCAATCAGCCCCAGCATTTT.

The rearrangement uses TRBV6-4 and TRBJ2-7, with D possibly being TRBD1 (5 bases). Trimming removed 3 bases from V and 0 bases from J, with 21 bases in between. The CDR3 contains 18 residues. The germline V gene has CDR1 MRHNA and CDR2 SNTAGT. As DNA, the CDR3 is TGTGCCAGCAGTGATACCCTGGCCCAGGGTGCTCGCTCCTACGAGCAGTACTTC. It codes for CASSDTLAQGARSYEQYF.

This clone has only a few counts. The V and J genes are TRBV2 and TRBJ1-4; the D is unclear. CDR1 and CDR2 (germline): SNHLY, FYNNEI. V lost 1 base and J 8 bases, leaving 11 bases between the germline ends. The CDR3 has 14 amino acids. CDR3 DNA: TGTGCCAGCAGTGAAGAACTACTCGGGGAAAAACTGTTTTTT. The encoded protein is CASSEELLGEKLFF. Looking up the rest from reference TRBV2 and TRBJ1-4 gives the full variable domain: EPEVTQTPSHQVTQMGQEVILRCVPISNHLYFYWYRQILGQKVEFLVSFYNNEISEKSEIFDDQFSVERPDGSNFTLKIRSTKLEDSAMYFCASSEELLGEKLFFGSGTQLSVL.

This clone was seen a single time. The chain links TRBV7-9 to TRBJ2-5; TRBD1 is a possible D gene (5 bases). Trimming removed 0 bases from V and 4 bases from J, with 12 bases in between. This CDR3 has 15 amino acids. Germline lookup yields CDR1 SEHNR and CDR2 FQNEAQ (reference sequence). The CDR3 sequence is CASSLATASSETQYF. The DNA for the CDR3 is TGTGCCAGCAGCTTAGCGACAGCTTCTTCAGAGACCCAGTACTTC.

J is TRBJ2-5 and V is TRBV5-1, with 15 positions matching TRBD2. The V gene's germline CDR1 is SGHRS and CDR2 YFSETQ. The CDR3 sequence is 16 residues long. V gave up 4 bases and J gave up 9 bases; unmatched junction bases: 10. The DNA for the CDR3 is TGCGCCAGCAGCCCCGGGACTAGCGGGGGGCTTGTGGCCCAGTACTTC. Its translation: CASSPGTSGGLVAQYF.

The chain couples TRBV11-3 to TRBJ2-1; D is possibly TRBD2 (7 bases). Trimming took 3 bases from V and 9 from J, leaving 24 bases between them. CDR1 is SGHNT and CDR2 is YENEEA in the germline V gene. The length of the CDR3 is 17 residues. CDR3 DNA: TGTGCCAGCAGCTTTTCTTTTAGAGGGGGGGCTTGGGTTGAGCAGTTCTTC. It yields the protein CASSFSFRGGAWVEQFF.

The chain combines TRBV27 with TRBJ2-3; tentatively, D is TRBD1 (5 bases). V lost 9 bases to trimming and J lost 0 bases, with 22 bases between them. The CDR3 loop spans 17 amino acids. CDR1 is MNHEY and CDR2 is SMNVEV in the germline V gene (reference sequence). Written as DNA, the CDR3 is TGTGCCAGTCAATCGTTGAAGGGGTTGCCTAGCACAGATACGCAGTATTTT. This encodes CASQSLKGLPSTDTQYF.

Written as DNA, the CDR3 is TGTGCCAGCAGTCCCGGGACTGGCCACAATGAGCAGTTCTTC. Translated, it gives CASSPGTGHNEQFF. The chain is built from TRBV7-6 and TRBJ2-1; TRBD2 might be the D (6 bases). Germline V gives CDR1 SGHVS, CDR2 FNYEAQ. The germline V and J ends were trimmed by 6 bases and 5 bases, with 14 bases remaining between them. This CDR3 region has 14 residues.

The chain recombines TRBV5-1 with TRBJ1-4; 10 bases agree with TRBD1. CDR3 length equals 19 residues. V gave up 0 bases and J gave up 9 bases; unmatched junction bases: 17. Germline V gene data show CDR1 as SGHRS and CDR2 as YFSETQ. The CDR3 region has the DNA TGCGCCAGCAGCTTGGAACCAGGGACAGGGGTATATTCTTGGAAAAAACTGTTTTTT. Protein: CASSLEPGTGVYSWKKLFF.

The gene calls are TRBV18 and TRBJ2-1; 12 bases agree with TRBD2. CDR1 KGHSH and CDR2 LQKENI come from the germline V gene. The CDR3 has 17 amino acids. With 0 bases clipped from V and 13 bases from J, the junction kept 13 bases outside the gene matches. The CDR3 loop reads CASSPPKTSGRSYPQFF. The CDR3, as DNA: TGTGCCAGCTCACCACCTAAAACTAGCGGGAGGTCATATCCACAGTTCTTC.

The chain is built from TRBV20-1 and TRBJ1-5; D not certain. Germline V CDR1 and CDR2: DFQATT, SNEGSKA (reference sequence). The CDR3 is 14 residues long. V was cut by 4 bases and J by 2 bases, with 12 bases left in between. The CDR3 protein is CSATDHVGNQPQHF. The CDR3 DNA reads TGCAGTGCTACTGATCACGTAGGCAATCAGCCCCAGCATTTT.

The chain employs TRBV29-1 and TRBJ1-1; perhaps TRBD1 as D (6 bases). V shed 3 bases and J shed 1 base, with 9 bases lying between them. The CDR3 contains 13 residues. CDR1 is SQVTM, CDR2 ANQGSEA, per germline. The CDR3 reads CSVDSRGNTEAFF. The CDR3 nucleotides read TGCAGCGTTGACAGCAGGGGGAACACTGAAGCTTTCTTT.

J is TRBJ1-1 and V is TRBV2; D gene uncertain. Germline V lookup: CDR1 SNHLY, CDR2 FYNNEI. CDR3 length: 16 amino acids. The V end lost 6 bases, the J end lost 0 bases, and 17 bases lay between the germline ends. CDR3 nucleotide sequence: TGTGCCAGCAGGGTCCGTGAATCTACCATGAACACTGAAGCTTTCTTT. Translating it yields CASRVRESTMNTEAFF.

The chain combines TRBV5-1 with TRBJ1-1, with a possible D match to TRBD1 (5 bases). V was trimmed by 2 bases and J by 2 bases, leaving 13 bases between them. CDR1 SGHRS and CDR2 YFSETQ come from the germline V gene. CDR3 length: 15 amino acids. The CDR3 DNA follows: TGCGCCAGCAGCTTATTGGAGGGGCCCAACACTGAAGCTTTCTTT. Its translation: CASSLLEGPNTEAFF.

This clone was detected a few times. This sequence joins TRBV11-3 and TRBJ2-1; 10 bases map to TRBD2. The V segment lost 0 bases and the J segment 10 bases; nucleotides outside the gene matches: 12. CDR1 and CDR2 from the germline V gene are SGHNT and YENEEA. The CDR3 is 17 residues long. DNA for the CDR3: TGTGCCAGCAGCTTAGATCCCCCCCTAGCGGGAGTCGGCGAGCAGTTCTTC. It yields the protein CASSLDPPLAGVGEQFF. The full variable domain, with the rest looked up from reference TRBV11-3 and TRBJ2-1, is EAGVVQSPRYKIIEKKQPVAFWCNPISGHNTLYWYLQNLGQGPELLIRYENEEAVDDSQLPKDRFSAERLKGVDSTLKIQPAELGDSAVYLCASSLDPPLAGVGEQFFGPGTRLTVL.

The CDR3 sequence is CASSSTQGHQPQHF. CDR3 DNA: TGTGCCAGCAGCTCGACCCAGGGCCATCAGCCCCAGCATTTT. This chain links TRBV6-5 with TRBJ1-5; perhaps TRBD1 as D (5 bases). V was cut by 6 bases and J by 5 bases, with 14 bases left in between. This CDR3 spans 14 amino acids. Germline CDR1 MNHEY, CDR2 SVGAGI.

The chain recombines TRBV5-1 with TRBJ2-1; a weak D match, TRBD2 (5 bases). V dropped 1 base and J dropped 8 bases, with 13 bases sitting between them. Germline V CDR1 and CDR2: SGHRS, YFSETQ. This CDR3 has 14 residues. CDR3 sequence reads: CASSLSAGKDEQFF. The CDR3 region has the DNA TGCGCCAGCAGCTTGTCTGCGGGTAAGGATGAGCAGTTCTTC.